This T cell receptor beta chain was recorded in a study of blood T cell repertoires in COVID-19. Study overall: PBMCs, B-cell-depleted T cells, or T cells provided the cDNA or gDNA that made up the material.

In the study's own analysis: Researchers report that nucleated cell counts were estimated from reference gene primer amplification. Data came from immunoSEQ multiplex PCR; TCRdb stores just in-frame clones and leaves some out. V, J and clone size were drawn from that table, and D and trimming were deduced from the DNA. The top ten hold about 7% of the sample, which has 250,000 to 350,000 clones, roughly 88% seen once. V lost 6 bases and J lost 0, with 12 bases in between. CDR1 MNHEY and CDR2 SMNVEV come from the germline V gene (reference sequence). This CDR3 has 14 amino acids. The sequenced sample was peripheral blood. This receptor was obtained from a woman in her thirties who had recovered from COVID-19. The rearrangement links TRBV27 to TRBJ2-7; D is possibly TRBD1 (6 bases). The CDR3 protein is CASRLRDNSYEQYF. CDR3 DNA sequence: TGTGCCAGCAGGCTCCGGGACAACTCCTACGAGCAGTACTTC.